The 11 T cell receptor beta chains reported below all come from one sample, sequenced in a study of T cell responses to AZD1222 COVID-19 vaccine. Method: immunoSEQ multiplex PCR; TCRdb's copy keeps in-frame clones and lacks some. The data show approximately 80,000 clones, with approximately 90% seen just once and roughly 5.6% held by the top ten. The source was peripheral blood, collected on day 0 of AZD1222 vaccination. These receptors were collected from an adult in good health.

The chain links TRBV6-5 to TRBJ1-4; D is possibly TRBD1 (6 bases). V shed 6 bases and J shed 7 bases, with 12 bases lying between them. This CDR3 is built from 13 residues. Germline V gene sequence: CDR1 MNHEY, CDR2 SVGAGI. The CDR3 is CASRGGGFEKLFF. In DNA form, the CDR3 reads TGTGCCAGCAGAGGAGGGGGATTTGAAAAACTGTTTTTT.

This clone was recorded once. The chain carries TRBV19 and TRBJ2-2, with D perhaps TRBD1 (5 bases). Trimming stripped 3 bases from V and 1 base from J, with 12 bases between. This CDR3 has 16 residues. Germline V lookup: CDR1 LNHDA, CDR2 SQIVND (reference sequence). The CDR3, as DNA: TGTGCCAGTAGTATTAGAACAGGCGGGAACACCGGGGAGCTGTTTTTT. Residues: CASSIRTGGNTGELFF.

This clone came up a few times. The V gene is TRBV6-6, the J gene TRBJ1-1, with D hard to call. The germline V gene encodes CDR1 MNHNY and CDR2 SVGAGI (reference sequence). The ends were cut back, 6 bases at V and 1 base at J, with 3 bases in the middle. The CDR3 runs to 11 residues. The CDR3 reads CASRWNTEAFF. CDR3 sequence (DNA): TGTGCCAGCAGGTGGAACACTGAAGCTTTCTTT.

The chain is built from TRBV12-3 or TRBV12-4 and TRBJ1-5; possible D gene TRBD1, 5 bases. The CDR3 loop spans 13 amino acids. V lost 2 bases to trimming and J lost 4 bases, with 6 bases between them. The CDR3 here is CASSLRGNQPQHF. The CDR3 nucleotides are TGTGCCAGCAGTTTAAGGGGAAATCAGCCCCAGCATTTT.

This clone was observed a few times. As DNA, the CDR3 is TGTGCCAGCAGTTCTGGTGGGTATATGAACACTGAAGCTTTCTTT. Translated: CASSSGGYMNTEAFF. V usage is TRBV6-5 and J usage is TRBJ1-1, with D unclear. The CDR3 loop spans 15 amino acids. Germline CDR1 and CDR2: MNHEY and SVGAGI. V lost 4 bases to trimming and J lost 0 bases, with 12 bases between them.

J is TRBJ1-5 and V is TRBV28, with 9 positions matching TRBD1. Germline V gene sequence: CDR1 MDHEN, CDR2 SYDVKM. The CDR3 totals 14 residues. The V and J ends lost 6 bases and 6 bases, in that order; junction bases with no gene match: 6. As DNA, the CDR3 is TGTGCCAGCAGGCCGGGACAGGGACTTCAGCCCCAGCATTTT. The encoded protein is CASRPGQGLQPQHF. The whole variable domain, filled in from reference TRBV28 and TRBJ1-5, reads DVKVTQSSRYLVKRTGEKVFLECVQDMDHENMFWYRQDPGLGLRLIYFSYDVKMKEKGDIPEGYSVSREKKERFSLILESASTNQTSMYLCASRPGQGLQPQHFGDGTRLSIL.

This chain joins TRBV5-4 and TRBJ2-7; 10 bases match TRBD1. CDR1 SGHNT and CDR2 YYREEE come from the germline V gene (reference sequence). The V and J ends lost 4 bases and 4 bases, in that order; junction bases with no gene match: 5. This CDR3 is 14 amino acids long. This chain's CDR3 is CASSRQGAPYEQYF. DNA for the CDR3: TGTGCCAGCAGCCGACAGGGGGCCCCTTACGAGCAGTACTTC.

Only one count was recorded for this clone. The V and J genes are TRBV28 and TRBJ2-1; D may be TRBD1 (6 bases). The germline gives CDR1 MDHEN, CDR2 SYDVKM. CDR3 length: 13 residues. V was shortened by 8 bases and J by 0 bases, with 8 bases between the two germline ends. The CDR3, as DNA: TGTGCCAGCGGCAGGGGCTCCTACAATGAGCAGTTCTTC. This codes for CASGRGSYNEQFF.

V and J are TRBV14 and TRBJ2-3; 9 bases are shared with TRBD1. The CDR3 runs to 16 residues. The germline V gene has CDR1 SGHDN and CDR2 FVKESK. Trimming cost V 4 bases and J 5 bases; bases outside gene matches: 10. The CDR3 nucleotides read TGTGCCAGCAGCCGATCACAGGGGGCACGACAAGATACGCAGTATTTT. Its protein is CASSRSQGARQDTQYF. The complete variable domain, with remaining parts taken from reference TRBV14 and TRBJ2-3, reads EAGVTQFPSHSVIEKGQTVTLRCDPISGHDNLYWYRRVMGKEIKFLLHFVKESKQDESGMPNNRFLAERTGGTYSTLKVQPAELEDSGVYFCASSRSQGARQDTQYFGPGTRLTVL.

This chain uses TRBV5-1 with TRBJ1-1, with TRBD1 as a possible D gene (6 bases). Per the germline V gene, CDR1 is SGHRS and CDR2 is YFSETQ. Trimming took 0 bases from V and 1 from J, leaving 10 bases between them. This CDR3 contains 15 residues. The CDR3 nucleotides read TGCGCCAGCAGCTTGGCCGGGACACAGAACACTGAAGCTTTCTTT. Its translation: CASSLAGTQNTEAFF.

In DNA, the CDR3 is TGTGCCAGCAGTTGGAGGGTACACGGGGAGCTGTTTTTT. Protein product: CASSWRVHGELFF. This chain connects TRBV27 to TRBJ2-2; tentative D call: TRBD2 (6 bases). Germline V gives CDR1 MNHEY, CDR2 SMNVEV (reference sequence). The CDR3 length is 13 residues. Trimming removed 4 bases from V and 7 bases from J, with 10 bases in between.